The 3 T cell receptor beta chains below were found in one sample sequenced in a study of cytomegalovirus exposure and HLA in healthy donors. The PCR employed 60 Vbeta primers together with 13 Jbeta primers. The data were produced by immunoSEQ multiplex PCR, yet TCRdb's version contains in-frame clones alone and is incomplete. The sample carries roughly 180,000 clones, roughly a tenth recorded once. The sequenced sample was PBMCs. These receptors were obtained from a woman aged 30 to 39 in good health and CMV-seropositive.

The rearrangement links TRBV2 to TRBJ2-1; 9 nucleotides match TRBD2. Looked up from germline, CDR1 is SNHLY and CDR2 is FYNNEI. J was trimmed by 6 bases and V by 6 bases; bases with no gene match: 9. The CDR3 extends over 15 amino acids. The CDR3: CASRTGTSRSNEQFF. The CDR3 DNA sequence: TGTGCCAGCAGGACCGGGACTAGCAGATCCAATGAGCAGTTCTTC. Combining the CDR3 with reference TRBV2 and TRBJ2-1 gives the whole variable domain EPEVTQTPSHQVTQMGQEVILRCVPISNHLYFYWYRQILGQKVEFLVSFYNNEISEKSEIFDDQFSVERPDGSNFTLKIRSTKLEDSAMYFCASRTGTSRSNEQFFGPGTRLTVL.

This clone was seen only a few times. The CDR3 DNA is TGTGCCAGCAGCTCCCCCAAATGGACAGGGGATGGCTACACCTTC. It codes for CASSSPKWTGDGYTF. The chain recombines TRBV5-6 with TRBJ1-2, with 9 nucleotides matching TRBD1. The CDR3 is made up of 15 amino acids. CDR1 SGHDT and CDR2 YYEEEE come from the germline V gene. V was clipped by 3 bases and J by 6 bases; unmatched bases: 9.

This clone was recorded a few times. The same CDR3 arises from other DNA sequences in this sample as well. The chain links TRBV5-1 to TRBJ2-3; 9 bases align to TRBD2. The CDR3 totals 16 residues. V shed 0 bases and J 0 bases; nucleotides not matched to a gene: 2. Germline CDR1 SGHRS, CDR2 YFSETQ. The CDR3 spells CASSLGLADSTDTQYF. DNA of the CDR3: TGCGCCAGCAGCTTGGGACTAGCGGACAGCACAGATACGCAGTATTTT.